This TCR beta chain originates from a study of lymphopenia after photon versus proton radiotherapy. Data came from immunoSEQ multiplex PCR; TCRdb stores just in-frame clones and leaves some out. The data show around 66,000 clones, with 70% to 90% seen just once and approximately 2.4% held by the top ten. Germline CDR1 reads SEHNR; CDR2 reads FQNEAQ (reference sequence). The CDR3 covers 14 residues. Trimming left V 3 bases short and J 6 bases short, with 15 bases between. The chain has TRBV7-9 and TRBJ2-7; perhaps TRBD2 as D (7 bases). This receptor was obtained from a man aged 40-55 years with gastric cancer. Material: peripheral blood, obtained from a patient treated with photon-based radiotherapy. The CDR3 DNA follows: TGTGCCAGCAGCTTGGTGGGGGCGGGGGTCGAGCAGTACTTC. The encoded protein is CASSLVGAGVEQYF. The full variable domain, rest sourced from reference TRBV7-9 and TRBJ2-7, is DTGVSQNPRHKITKRGQNVTFRCDPISEHNRLYWYRQTLGQGPEFLTYFQNEAQLEKSRLLSDRFSAERPKGSFSTLEIQRTEQGDSAMYLCASSLVGAGVEQYFGPGTRLTVT.